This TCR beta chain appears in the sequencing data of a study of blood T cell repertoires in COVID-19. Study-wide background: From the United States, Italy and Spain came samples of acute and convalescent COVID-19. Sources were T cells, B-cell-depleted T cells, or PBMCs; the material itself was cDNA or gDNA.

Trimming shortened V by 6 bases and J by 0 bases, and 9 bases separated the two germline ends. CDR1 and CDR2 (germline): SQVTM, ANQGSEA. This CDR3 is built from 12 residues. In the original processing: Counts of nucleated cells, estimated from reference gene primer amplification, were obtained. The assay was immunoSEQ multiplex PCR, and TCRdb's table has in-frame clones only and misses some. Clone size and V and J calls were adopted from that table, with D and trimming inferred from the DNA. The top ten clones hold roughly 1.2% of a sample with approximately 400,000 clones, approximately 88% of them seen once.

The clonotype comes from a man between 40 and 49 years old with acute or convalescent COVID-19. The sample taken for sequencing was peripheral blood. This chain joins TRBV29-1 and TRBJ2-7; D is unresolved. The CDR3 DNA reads TGCAGCGTCGAAACTCTCTCCTACGAGCAGTACTTC. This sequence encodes CSVETLSYEQYF.